These 3 T cell receptor beta chains came from one sample sequenced in a study of T cell repertoires in MIS-A myocarditis. Profiled with immunoSEQ multiplex PCR; TCRdb holds only in-frame clones, not every one. The sample records 5,500 to 8,000 clones, just under 80% being singletons. The material sequenced was right inferior lung lobe tissue obtained at autopsy. These receptors were obtained from a man aged 18 to 29 with fulminant myocarditis from multisystem inflammatory syndrome in adults (MIS-A) after COVID-19.

In DNA form, the CDR3 reads TGCGCCAGCAGCTTAATGGGGGGTCGAGATACGCAGTATTTT. Translation: CASSLMGGRDTQYF. The rearrangement links TRBV5-1 to TRBJ2-3, with a tentative D call TRBD2 (6 bases). Germline V gene data show CDR1 as SGHRS and CDR2 as YFSETQ. This CDR3 spans 14 amino acids. Trimming cost V 2 bases and J 5 bases, with 12 bases left between them.

This sequence joins TRBV6-1 and TRBJ2-5; D unclear. V lost 2 bases, J lost 2 bases, and 9 bases lay in between. Germline assignment: CDR1 MNHNS and CDR2 SASEGT. This CDR3 spans 14 amino acids. The CDR3, as DNA: TGTGCCAGCAGTGAAATCGGCAGGCAAGAGACCCAGTACTTC. Translation: CASSEIGRQETQYF.

The genes are TRBV28 and TRBJ2-5; the match to TRBD1 covers 9 bases. Trimming cost V 5 bases and J 5 bases; bases outside gene matches: 9. Germline values: CDR1 MDHEN, CDR2 SYDVKM. There are 15 residues in the CDR3. CDR3 residues: CASSPRTGVGETQYF. CDR3 sequence (DNA): TGTGCCAGCAGTCCCCGGACAGGGGTTGGTGAGACCCAGTACTTC.